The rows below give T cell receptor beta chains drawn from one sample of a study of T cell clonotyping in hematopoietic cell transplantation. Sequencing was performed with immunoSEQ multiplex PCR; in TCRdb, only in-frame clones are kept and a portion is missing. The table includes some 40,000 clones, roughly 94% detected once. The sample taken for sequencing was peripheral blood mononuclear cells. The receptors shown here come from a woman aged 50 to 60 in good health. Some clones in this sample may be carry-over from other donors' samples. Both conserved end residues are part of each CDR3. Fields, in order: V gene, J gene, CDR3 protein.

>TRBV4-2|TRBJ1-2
CASSQDYGGVGYGYTF
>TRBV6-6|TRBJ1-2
CASSSPAVRGYGYTF
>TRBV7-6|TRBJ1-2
CASSPGEYYGYTF
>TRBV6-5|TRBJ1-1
CASSRGAEAFF
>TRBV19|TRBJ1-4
CASSPEQGMNEKLFF
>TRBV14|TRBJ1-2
CASSPGLNYGYTF
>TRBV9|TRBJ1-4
CASSLGGDAYEKLFF
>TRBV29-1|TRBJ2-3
CSALPEALRADTQYF
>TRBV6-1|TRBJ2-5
CASSGRFQETQYF
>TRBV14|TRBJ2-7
CASSQGQRFYEQYF
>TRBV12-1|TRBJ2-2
CASSWYTGELFF
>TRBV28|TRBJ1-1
CASSGGTEAFF
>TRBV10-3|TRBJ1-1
CAISESQSSQNTEAFF
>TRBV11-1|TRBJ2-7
CASSTGLALYEQYF
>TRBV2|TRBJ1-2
CASRPGTGVSYGYTF
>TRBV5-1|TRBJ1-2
CASSPGNYGYTF
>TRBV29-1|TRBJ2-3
CSVRTGLTDTQYF
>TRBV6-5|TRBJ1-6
CASRSTGGNSPLHF
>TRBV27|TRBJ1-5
CASSLRTGNQPQHF
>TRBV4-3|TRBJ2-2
CASSQPRIRDTGELFF
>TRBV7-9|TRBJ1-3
CASSLALEGNTIYF
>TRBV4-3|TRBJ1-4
CASSQDRGQNNEKLFF
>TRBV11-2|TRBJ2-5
CASSLLRAHQETQYF
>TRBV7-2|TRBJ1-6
CASSPPRTGVAYNSPLHF
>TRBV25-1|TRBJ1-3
CASSDLTTTGGNTIYF
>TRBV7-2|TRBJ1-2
CASSPRSGEAYGYTF
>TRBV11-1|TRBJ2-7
CASSLSLAGGLSYEQYF
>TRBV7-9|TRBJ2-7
CASSLRSTGGDYEQYF
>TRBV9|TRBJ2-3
CASSVDPSTDTQYF
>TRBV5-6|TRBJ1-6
CASSLTRRNSPLHF
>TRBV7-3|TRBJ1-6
CASSLTGGSPLHF
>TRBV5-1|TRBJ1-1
CASTGAGANTEAFF
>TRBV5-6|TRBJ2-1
CASSLLEGSYNEQFF
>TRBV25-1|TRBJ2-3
CASSPVSFTDTQYF
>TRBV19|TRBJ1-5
CASTPDRVDQPQHF
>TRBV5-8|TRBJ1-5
CASSLPGTSRQPQHF
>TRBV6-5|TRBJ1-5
CASRGSWANNQPQHF
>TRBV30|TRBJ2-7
CAWSLRDGSYEQYF
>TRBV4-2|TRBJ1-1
CASSRRPGQGAGTEAFF
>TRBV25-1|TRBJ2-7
CASSEFGIYEQYF
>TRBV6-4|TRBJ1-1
CAEFRDRAYNTEAFF
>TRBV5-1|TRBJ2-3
CASSLLAGGTDTQYF
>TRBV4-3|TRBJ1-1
CASSQARQGGTEAFF
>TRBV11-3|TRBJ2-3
CASSLLGGGGSSTQYF
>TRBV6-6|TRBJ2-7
CASRPSGQVNYEQYF
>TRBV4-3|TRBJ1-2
CASSQDHTADRGYGYTF
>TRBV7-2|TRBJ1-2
CASSLGGDNYDYTF
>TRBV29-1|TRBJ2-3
CSVPWGGALPDTQYF
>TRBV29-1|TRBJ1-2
CSVESGFDTF
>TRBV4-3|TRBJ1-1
CASSQEAGTGFAEAFF
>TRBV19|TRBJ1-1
CASRRGQHAEAFF
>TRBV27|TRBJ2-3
CASSRYPGFGDTQYF
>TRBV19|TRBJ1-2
CAGWAGRGYTF
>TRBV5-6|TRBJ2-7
CASSLNSYEQYF
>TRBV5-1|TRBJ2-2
CASSPGGYTGELFF